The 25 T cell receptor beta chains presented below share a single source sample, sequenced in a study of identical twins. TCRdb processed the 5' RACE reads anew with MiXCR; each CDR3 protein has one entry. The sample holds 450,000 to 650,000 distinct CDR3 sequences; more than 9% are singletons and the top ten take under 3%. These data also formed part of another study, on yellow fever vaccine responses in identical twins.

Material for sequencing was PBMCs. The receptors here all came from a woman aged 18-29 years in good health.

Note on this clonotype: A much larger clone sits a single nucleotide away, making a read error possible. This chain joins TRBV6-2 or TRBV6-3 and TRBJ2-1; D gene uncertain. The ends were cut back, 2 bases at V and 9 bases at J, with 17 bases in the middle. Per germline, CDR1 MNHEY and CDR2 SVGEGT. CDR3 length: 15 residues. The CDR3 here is CASSYVVGPLGEQFF. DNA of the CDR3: TGTGCCAGCAGTTACGTCGTCGGGCCCCTTGGTGAGCAGTTCTTC.

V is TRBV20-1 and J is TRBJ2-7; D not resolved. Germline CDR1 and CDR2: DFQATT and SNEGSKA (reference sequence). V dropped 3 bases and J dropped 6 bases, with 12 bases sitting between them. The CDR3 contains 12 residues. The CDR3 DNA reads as TGCAGTGCTAGTCTTATTACGGCCGAGCAGTACTTC. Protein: CSASLITAEQYF.

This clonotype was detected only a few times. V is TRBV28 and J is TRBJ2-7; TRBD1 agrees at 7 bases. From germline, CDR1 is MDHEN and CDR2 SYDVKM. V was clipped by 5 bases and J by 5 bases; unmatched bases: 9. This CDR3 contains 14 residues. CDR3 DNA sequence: TGTGCCAGCAGTAAAAGAAGGGGGCAGGACGAGCAGTACTTC. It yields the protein CASSKRRGQDEQYF.

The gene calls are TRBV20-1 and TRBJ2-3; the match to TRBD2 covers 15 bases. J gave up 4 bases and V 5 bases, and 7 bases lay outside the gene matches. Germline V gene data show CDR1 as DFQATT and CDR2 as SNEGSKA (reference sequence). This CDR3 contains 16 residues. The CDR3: CSASRTSGGGSDTQYF. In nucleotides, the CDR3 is TGCAGTGCTTCACGGACTAGCGGGGGGGGATCAGATACGCAGTATTTT.

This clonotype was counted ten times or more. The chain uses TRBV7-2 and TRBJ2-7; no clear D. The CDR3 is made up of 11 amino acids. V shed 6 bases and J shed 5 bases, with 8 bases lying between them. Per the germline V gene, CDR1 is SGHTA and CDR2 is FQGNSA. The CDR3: CASSYADEQYF. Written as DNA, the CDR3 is TGTGCCAGCAGTTACGCAGACGAGCAGTACTTC.

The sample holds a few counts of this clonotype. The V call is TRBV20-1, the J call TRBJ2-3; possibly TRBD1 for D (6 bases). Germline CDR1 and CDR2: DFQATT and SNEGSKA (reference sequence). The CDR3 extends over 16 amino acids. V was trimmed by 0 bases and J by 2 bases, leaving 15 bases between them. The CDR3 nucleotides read TGCAGTGCTAGAGATTTCAGGGGCCTTTACACAGATACGCAGTATTTT. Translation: CSARDFRGLYTDTQYF.

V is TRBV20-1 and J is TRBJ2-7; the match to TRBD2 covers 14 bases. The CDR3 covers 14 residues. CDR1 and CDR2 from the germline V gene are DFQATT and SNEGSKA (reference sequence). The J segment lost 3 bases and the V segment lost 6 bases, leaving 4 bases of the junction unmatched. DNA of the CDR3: TGCAGTGCGCCCGGACTAGCGGGGGGCTACGAGCAGTACTTC. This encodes CSAPGLAGGYEQYF.

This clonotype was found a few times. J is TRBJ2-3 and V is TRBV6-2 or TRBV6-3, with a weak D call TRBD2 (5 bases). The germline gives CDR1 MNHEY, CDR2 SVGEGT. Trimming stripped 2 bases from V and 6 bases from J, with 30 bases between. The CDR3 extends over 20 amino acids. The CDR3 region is CASSYGSPVVSLASSDTQYF. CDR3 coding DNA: TGTGCCAGCAGTTACGGTTCCCCAGTTGTGTCTTTAGCGAGTTCGGATACGCAGTATTTT.

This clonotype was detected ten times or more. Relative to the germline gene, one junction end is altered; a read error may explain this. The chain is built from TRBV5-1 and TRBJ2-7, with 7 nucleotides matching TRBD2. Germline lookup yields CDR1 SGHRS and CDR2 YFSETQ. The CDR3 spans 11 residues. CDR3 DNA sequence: TGTGCCAGCAGCTCGGGGGGTGAGCAGTACTTC. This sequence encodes CASSSGGEQYF.

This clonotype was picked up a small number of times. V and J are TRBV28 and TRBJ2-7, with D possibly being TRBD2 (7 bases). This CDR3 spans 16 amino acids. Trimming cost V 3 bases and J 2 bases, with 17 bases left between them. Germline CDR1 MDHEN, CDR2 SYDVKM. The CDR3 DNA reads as TGTGCCAGCAGTTTTTTCCAAGGGGGGGGGACCTACGAGCAGTACTTC. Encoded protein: CASSFFQGGGTYEQYF.

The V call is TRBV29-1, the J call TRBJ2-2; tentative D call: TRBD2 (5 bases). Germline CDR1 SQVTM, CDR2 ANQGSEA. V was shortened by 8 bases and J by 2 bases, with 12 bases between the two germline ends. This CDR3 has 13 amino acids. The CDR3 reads CSIRDPNTGELFF. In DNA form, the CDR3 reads TGCAGCATCCGGGATCCTAACACCGGGGAGCTGTTTTTT.

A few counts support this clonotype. CDR3 coding DNA: TGTGCCAGCAGCTTAGACGATTGGGGCCAGGTGAAGGAGCAGTACTTC. The encoded protein is CASSLDDWGQVKEQYF. The chain links TRBV7-2 to TRBJ2-7, with D tentatively TRBD1 (5 bases). V was pared by 1 base and J by 7 bases, with 20 bases between. The V gene's germline CDR1 is SGHTA and CDR2 FQGNSA. The CDR3 extends over 16 amino acids.

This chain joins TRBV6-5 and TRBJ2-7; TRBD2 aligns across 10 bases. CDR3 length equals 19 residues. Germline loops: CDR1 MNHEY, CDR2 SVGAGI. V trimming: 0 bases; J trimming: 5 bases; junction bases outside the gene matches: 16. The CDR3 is CASSYSPRVAGGVIHEQYF. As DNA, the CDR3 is TGTGCCAGCAGTTACTCGCCTAGGGTAGCGGGAGGCGTAATCCACGAGCAGTACTTC.

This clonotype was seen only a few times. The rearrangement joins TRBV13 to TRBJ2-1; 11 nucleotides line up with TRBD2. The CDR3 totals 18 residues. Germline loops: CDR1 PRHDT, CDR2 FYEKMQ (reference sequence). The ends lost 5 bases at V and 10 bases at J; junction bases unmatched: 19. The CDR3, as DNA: TGTGCCAGCAGCCGAGCCGCGACCGGGACTAGCGGCATTGTCGAGCAGTTCTTC. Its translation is CASSRAATGTSGIVEQFF.

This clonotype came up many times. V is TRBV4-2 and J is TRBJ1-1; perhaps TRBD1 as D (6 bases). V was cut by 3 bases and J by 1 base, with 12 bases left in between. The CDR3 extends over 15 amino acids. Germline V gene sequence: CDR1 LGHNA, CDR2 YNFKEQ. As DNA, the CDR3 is TGTGCCAGCAGCCATGAACCAGGGGCGAACACTGAAGCTTTCTTT. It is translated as CASSHEPGANTEAFF.

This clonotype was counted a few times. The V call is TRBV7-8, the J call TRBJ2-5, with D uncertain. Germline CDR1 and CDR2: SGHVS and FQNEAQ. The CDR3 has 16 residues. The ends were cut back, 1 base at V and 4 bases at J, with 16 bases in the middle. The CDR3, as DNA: TGTGCCAGCAGCTTAGTAGGGCGTTTGGACGGAGAGACCCAGTACTTC. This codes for CASSLVGRLDGETQYF.

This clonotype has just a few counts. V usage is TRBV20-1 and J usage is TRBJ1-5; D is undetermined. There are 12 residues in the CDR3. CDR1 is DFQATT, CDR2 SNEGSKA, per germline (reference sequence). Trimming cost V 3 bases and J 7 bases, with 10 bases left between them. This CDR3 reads CSASSKGQPQHF. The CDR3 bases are TGCAGTGCTAGTAGCAAGGGACAGCCCCAGCATTTT.

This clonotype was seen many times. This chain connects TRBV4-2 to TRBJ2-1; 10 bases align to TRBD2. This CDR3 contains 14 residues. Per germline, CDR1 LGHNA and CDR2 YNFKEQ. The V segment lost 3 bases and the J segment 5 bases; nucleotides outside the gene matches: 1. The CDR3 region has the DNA TGTGCCAGCAGCCACGGACTAGCGGACAATGAGCAGTTCTTC. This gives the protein CASSHGLADNEQFF.

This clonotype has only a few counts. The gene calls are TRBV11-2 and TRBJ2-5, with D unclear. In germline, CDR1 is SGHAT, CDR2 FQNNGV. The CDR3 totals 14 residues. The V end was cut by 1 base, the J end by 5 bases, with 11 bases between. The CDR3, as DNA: TGTGCCAGCAGCTTAGTGGCTGCGTGGGAGACCCAGTACTTC. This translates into CASSLVAAWETQYF.

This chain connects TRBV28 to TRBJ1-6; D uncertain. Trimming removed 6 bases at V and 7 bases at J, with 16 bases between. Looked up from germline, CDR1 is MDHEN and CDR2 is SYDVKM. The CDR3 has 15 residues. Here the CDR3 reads CASSPHPATNSPLHF. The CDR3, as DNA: TGTGCCAGCAGCCCACACCCGGCGACGAATTCACCCCTCCACTTT.

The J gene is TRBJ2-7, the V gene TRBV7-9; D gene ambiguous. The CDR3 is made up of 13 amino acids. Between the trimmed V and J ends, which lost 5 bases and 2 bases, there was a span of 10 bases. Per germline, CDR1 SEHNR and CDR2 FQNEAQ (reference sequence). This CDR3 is CASSPASPYEQYF. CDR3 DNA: TGTGCCAGCAGCCCGGCCAGTCCCTACGAGCAGTACTTC.

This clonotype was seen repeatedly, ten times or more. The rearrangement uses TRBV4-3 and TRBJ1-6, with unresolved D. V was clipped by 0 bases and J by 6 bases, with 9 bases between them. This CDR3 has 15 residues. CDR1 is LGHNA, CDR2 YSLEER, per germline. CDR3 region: CASSQDLGFNSPLHF. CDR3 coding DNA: TGCGCCAGCAGCCAAGATCTCGGATTTAATTCACCCCTCCACTTT.

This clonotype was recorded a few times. CDR3 DNA: TGTGCCAGCACCCTAGCTGGGGTTGAGACCCAGTACTTC. Amino acid sequence: CASTLAGVETQYF. The V call is TRBV12-3 or TRBV12-4, the J call TRBJ2-5; D possibly corresponds to TRBD2 (5 bases). The CDR3 length is 13 residues. V dropped 7 bases and J dropped 5 bases, with 14 bases sitting between them.

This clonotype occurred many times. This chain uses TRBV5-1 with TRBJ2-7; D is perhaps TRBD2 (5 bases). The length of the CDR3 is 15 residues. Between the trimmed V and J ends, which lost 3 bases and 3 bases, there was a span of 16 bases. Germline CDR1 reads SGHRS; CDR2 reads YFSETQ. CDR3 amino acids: CASSSEGSGFYEQYF. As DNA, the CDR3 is TGCGCCAGCAGCTCCGAGGGTTCAGGTTTCTACGAGCAGTACTTC.

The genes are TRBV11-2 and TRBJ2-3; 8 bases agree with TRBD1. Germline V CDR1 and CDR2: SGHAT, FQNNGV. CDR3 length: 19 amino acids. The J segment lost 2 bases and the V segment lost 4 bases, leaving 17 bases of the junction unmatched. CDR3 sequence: CASSSYYDRTGILTDTQYF. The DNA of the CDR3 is TGTGCCAGCAGCTCCTACTATGACCGGACAGGGATACTCACAGATACGCAGTATTTT.